This TCR beta chain originates from a study of cytomegalovirus exposure and HLA in healthy donors. A remark on this clone: Its antigen is undetermined.

The CDR3 is made up of 18 amino acids. The junction had 5 bases not matched to a gene; V was cut back by 0 bases and J by 2 bases. Germline assignment: CDR1 SGHNT and CDR2 YYREEE (reference sequence). A multiplex PCR was run with 60 Vbeta primers and 13 Jbeta primers. Some clones are missing from TCRdb's copy, which holds only in-frame ones; the method was immunoSEQ multiplex PCR. The sample holds over 150,000 clones; 84% are singletons and the top ten take around 5%. The study's findings and limits: For most TCR beta V segments, an earlier analysis put the productive rate at about 87% or about 30% of the time. A classifier reportedly called cytomegalovirus status with high sensitivity and specificity.

This TCR derives from a girl aged 5 to 17 in good health and CMV-seropositive. Sequencing was done on a sample of PBMCs. The chain couples TRBV5-4 to TRBJ2-4, with 13 positions matching TRBD2. The CDR3 nucleotides read TGTGCCAGCAGCTTGGGACTAGCGGGGGGCCCCCCCAAAAACATTCAGTACTTC. Amino acids: CASSLGLAGGPPKNIQYF.